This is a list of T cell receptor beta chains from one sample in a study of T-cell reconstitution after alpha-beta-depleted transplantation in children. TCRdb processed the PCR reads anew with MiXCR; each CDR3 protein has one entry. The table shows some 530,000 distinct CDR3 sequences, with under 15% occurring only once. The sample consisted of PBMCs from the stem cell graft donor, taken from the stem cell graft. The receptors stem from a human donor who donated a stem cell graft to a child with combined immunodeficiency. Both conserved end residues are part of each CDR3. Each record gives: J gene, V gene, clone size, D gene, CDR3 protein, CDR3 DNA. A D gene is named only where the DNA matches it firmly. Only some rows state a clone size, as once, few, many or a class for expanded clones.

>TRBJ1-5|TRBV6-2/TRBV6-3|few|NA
CASSQHRDGKNQPQHF
TGTGCCAGCAGCCAACACCGGGACGGAAAGAATCAGCCCCAGCATTTT
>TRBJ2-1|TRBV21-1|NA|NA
CASAELNSRGIGNEQFF
TGTGCCAGCGCCGAATTGAATTCCAGGGGTATCGGTAATGAGCAGTTCTTC
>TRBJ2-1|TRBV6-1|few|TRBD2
CASSPQQRGSNEQFF
TGTGCCAGCAGTCCACAACAGCGGGGGAGCAATGAGCAGTTCTTC
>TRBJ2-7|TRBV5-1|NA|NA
CASSLERADRYEQYF
TGCGCCAGCAGCTTGGAAAGGGCGGATCGCTACGAGCAGTACTTC
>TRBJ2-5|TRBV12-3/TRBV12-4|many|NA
CASSPGSGLTQYF
TGTGCCAGCAGCCCAGGATCTGGGTTGACCCAGTACTTC
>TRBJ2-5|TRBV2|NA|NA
CASRAEETQYF
TGTGCCTCCCGGGCCGAAGAGACCCAGTACTTC
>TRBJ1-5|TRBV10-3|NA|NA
CAISETYIGGGNQPQHF
TGTGCCATCAGTGAGACGTACATAGGGGGTGGCAATCAGCCCCAGCATTTT
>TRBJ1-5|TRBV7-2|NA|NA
CASSTLDRNQPQHF
TGTGCCAGCAGCACCCTCGACAGGAATCAGCCCCAGCATTTT
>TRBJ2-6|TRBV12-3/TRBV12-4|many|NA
CASSPILGAGANVLTF
TGTGCCAGCAGTCCAATACTGGGGGCTGGGGCCAACGTCCTGACTTTC
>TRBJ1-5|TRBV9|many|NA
CASSPGGINQPQHF
TGTGCCAGCAGTCCGGGGGGGATCAATCAGCCCCAGCATTTT
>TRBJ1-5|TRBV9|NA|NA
CASSVATGQPQHF
TGTGCCAGCAGCGTAGCTACGGGTCAGCCCCAGCATTTT
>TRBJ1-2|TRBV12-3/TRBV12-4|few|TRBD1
CASSHSGQGFGYTF
TGTGCCAGCAGTCACTCGGGACAGGGGTTTGGCTACACCTTC
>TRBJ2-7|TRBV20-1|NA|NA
CSARGTGGAVLYF
TGCAGTGCTAGAGGTACAGGGGGGGCCGTTCTGTACTTC
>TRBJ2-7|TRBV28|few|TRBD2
CASSVLAGGPYEQYF
TGTGCCAGCAGCGTACTAGCGGGGGGCCCATACGAGCAGTACTTC
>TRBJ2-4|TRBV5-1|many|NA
CARPMARDDIQYF
TGCGCCAGGCCAATGGCGCGAGATGACATTCAGTACTTC
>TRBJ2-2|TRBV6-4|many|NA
CASSPGEDTGELFF
TGTGCCAGCAGCCCCGGGGAGGACACCGGGGAGCTGTTTTTT
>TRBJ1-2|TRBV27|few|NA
CASSPIAGDGGYTF
TGTGCCAGCAGTCCGATAGCGGGGGACGGTGGCTACACCTTC
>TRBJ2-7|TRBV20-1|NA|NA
CSARLGGTREQYF
TGCAGTGCTAGATTGGGCGGGACGAGGGAGCAGTACTTC
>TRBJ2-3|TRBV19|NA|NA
CASRDMHTQYF
TGTGCCAGCCGGGACATGCATACGCAGTATTTT
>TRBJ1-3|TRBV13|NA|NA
CASSLRAQGERSGNTIYF
TGTGCCAGCAGCTTGAGAGCTCAGGGAGAGAGGTCTGGAAACACCATATATTTT
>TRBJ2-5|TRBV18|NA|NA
CASSPVTASQETQYF
TGTGCCAGCTCACCCGTGACAGCGAGCCAAGAGACCCAGTACTTC
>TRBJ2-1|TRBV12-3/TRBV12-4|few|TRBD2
CASSFTSAYNEQFF
TGTGCCAGCAGTTTCACTAGCGCCTACAATGAGCAGTTCTTC
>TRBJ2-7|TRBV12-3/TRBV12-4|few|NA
CASSLASLPGEQYF
TGTGCCAGCAGTTTAGCGTCGCTACCTGGCGAGCAGTACTTC
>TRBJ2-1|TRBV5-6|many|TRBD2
CASSFTSGGARDEQFF
TGTGCCAGCAGCTTTACTAGCGGGGGGGCTAGGGATGAGCAGTTCTTC
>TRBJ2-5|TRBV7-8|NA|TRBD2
CASTPRRLAGGGETQYF
TGTGCCAGCACCCCCCGGAGACTAGCGGGAGGGGGTGAGACCCAGTACTTC